These 30 T cell receptor beta chains were sequenced from one sample in a study of cytomegalovirus exposure and HLA in healthy donors (dated by TCRdb to 2017 to 2019). Receptor amplification or capture employed the immunoSEQ multiplex PCR assay. For the multiplex PCR, a mixture combining 60 forward primers for TCR Vbeta segments and 13 reverse primers for TCR Jbeta segments was used. TCRdb's version of the immuneACCESS table is confined to in-frame rearrangements and falls short of the full clone set. An unresolved V gene accounts for under half of the shortfall where checked; the remainder is of unknown origin. For this sample the table gives under 200,000 clones, of which about 64% were detected only once. 1.3% to 1.5% of the sample rests with the top ten. Sequenced: PBMCs. All receptors come from a man aged 50 to 60 in good health and CMV-seronegative.

V is TRBV5-6 and J is TRBJ2-2; 9 bases agree with TRBD1. V was pared by 4 bases and J by 5 bases, with 12 bases of the junction left unmatched. The V gene's germline CDR1 is SGHDT and CDR2 YYEEEE. The CDR3 is made up of 17 amino acids. The CDR3 DNA sequence: TGTGCCAGCAGCATACAGGGGGCGACTCAAAAAACCGGGGAGCTGTTTTTT. Amino acids: CASSIQGATQKTGELFF.

The chain carries TRBV5-1 and TRBJ2-6, with 7 bases that match TRBD1. This CDR3 contains 16 residues. The ends lost 4 bases at V and 3 bases at J; junction bases unmatched: 7. Germline values: CDR1 SGHRS, CDR2 YFSETQ. CDR3 sequence reads: CASSPPGTDGANVLTF. CDR3 bases: TGCGCCAGCAGCCCTCCCGGGACAGATGGGGCCAACGTCCTGACTTTC.

The rearrangement uses TRBV9 and TRBJ2-1; tentatively, D is TRBD1 (6 bases). Per germline, CDR1 SGDLS and CDR2 YYNGEE. V was cut by 2 bases and J by 6 bases, with 15 bases left in between. This CDR3 has 15 amino acids. The CDR3 region is CASSVDSLPLNEQFF. The CDR3 DNA follows: TGTGCCAGCAGCGTGGACAGTCTTCCCCTCAATGAGCAGTTCTTC.

The V call is TRBV6-5, the J call TRBJ2-3; D perhaps matches TRBD1 (5 bases). Germline V gene sequence: CDR1 MNHEY, CDR2 SVGAGI. The CDR3 is 14 amino acids. Trimming took 6 bases from V and 0 from J, leaving 10 bases between them. CDR3 sequence reads: CASSWTSSTDTQYF. CDR3 bases: TGTGCCAGCAGCTGGACAAGTAGCACAGATACGCAGTATTTT.

The chain's CDR3 is CASSAGGNYGYTF. The CDR3 coding sequence is TGTGCCAGCAGTGCAGGGGGTAACTATGGCTACACCTTC. The chain combines TRBV25-1 with TRBJ1-2, with 7 bases matching TRBD1. With V trimmed by 4 bases and J by 1 base, 0 bases remained unmatched. Germline CDR1 reads MGHDK; CDR2 reads SYGVNS. The CDR3 consists of 13 residues.

The J gene is TRBJ1-5, the V gene TRBV6-6; 8 nucleotides match TRBD1. The germline V gene encodes CDR1 MNHNY and CDR2 SVGAGI (reference sequence). The J segment lost 4 bases and the V segment lost 7 bases, leaving 12 bases of the junction unmatched. The CDR3 covers 16 residues. CDR3: CASTDSGTGKNQPQHF. CDR3 coding DNA: TGTGCCAGCACCGATTCCGGGACAGGTAAAAATCAGCCCCAGCATTTT.

The V call is TRBV5-1, the J call TRBJ1-1, with 9 bases fitting TRBD1. Germline CDR1 reads SGHRS; CDR2 reads YFSETQ. V was pared by 1 base and J by 5 bases, with 9 bases of the junction left unmatched. CDR3 length: 16 residues. For the CDR3, the DNA is TGCGCCAGCAGCTTGAACGGGGGACAGGGAGGAACTGAAGCTTTCTTT. Protein: CASSLNGGQGGTEAFF.

The V gene is TRBV6-4, the J gene TRBJ2-3; D is unresolved. V shed 3 bases and J shed 1 base, with 5 bases lying between them. Germline values: CDR1 MRHNA, CDR2 SNTAGT. The CDR3 contains 13 residues. The CDR3 reads CASSDTGTDTQYF. The CDR3 DNA sequence: TGTGCCAGCAGTGATACGGGCACAGATACGCAGTATTTT.

Of note for this clone: The same CDR3 can be traced to other DNA sequences in this sample. The genes are TRBV18 and TRBJ1-2; 7 positions agree with TRBD1. Germline V lookup: CDR1 KGHSH, CDR2 LQKENI. The CDR3 loop spans 14 amino acids. V dropped 1 base and J dropped 5; count of bases not matched to a gene: 4. The CDR3, as DNA: TGTGCCAGCTCACCACGGGACAGCCGATATGGCTACACCTTC. Translation gives CASSPRDSRYGYTF.

V is TRBV5-6 and J is TRBJ1-3; D is possibly TRBD1 (5 bases). From germline, CDR1 is SGHDT and CDR2 YYEEEE. The CDR3 spans 16 residues. The germline V and J ends were trimmed by 1 base and 2 bases, with 13 bases remaining between them. CDR3 nucleotides: TGTGCCAGCAGCTTGAAACCAGGGAACCCTGGAAACACCATATATTTT. This translates into CASSLKPGNPGNTIYF.

The chain combines TRBV5-1 with TRBJ2-1; 11 bases align to TRBD1. CDR1 is SGHRS and CDR2 is YFSETQ in the germline V gene. The V segment lost 4 bases and the J segment 8 bases; nucleotides outside the gene matches: 8. The CDR3 covers 15 residues. CDR3 in amino acids: CASSEGQGANDEQFF. CDR3 in DNA: TGCGCCAGCAGCGAAGGACAGGGGGCTAACGATGAGCAGTTCTTC.

This clone was counted a few times. V is TRBV6-6 and J is TRBJ1-5; D is unresolved. Trimming removed 5 bases at V and 3 bases at J, with 8 bases between. Germline V gene data show CDR1 as MNHNY and CDR2 as SVGAGI (reference sequence). The length of the CDR3 is 13 residues. For the CDR3, the DNA is TGTGCCAGCAGTGGCCAAATCAATCAGCCCCAGCATTTT. This sequence encodes CASSGQINQPQHF.

This clone has a handful of counts. The chain combines TRBV29-1 with TRBJ2-7; 12 nucleotides align to TRBD1. The V gene end was trimmed by 3 bases and the J gene end by 8 bases; junction bases not matched to a gene: 5. CDR1 SQVTM and CDR2 ANQGSEA come from the germline V gene. CDR3 length: 13 residues. The CDR3 nucleotides read TGCAGCGTTGAGGGACAGGGGGCTTTTAAGCAGTACTTC. This translates into CSVEGQGAFKQYF.

The chain has TRBV6-5 and TRBJ2-3, with D possibly TRBD1 on 5 matching bases. V lost 2 bases and J lost 2, with 11 bases in between. The CDR3 consists of 15 residues. The germline gives CDR1 MNHEY, CDR2 SVGAGI. The CDR3 spells CASSYEGVSTDTQYF. CDR3 nucleotide sequence: TGTGCCAGCAGTTACGAAGGGGTCTCCACAGATACGCAGTATTTT.

This chain joins TRBV5-1 and TRBJ2-7; no definite D call. The CDR3 covers 15 residues. Germline-derived CDR1 and CDR2 are SGHRS and YFSETQ. V was clipped by 5 bases and J by 0 bases, with 15 bases between them. The CDR3 reads CASRPASDSSYEQYF. The CDR3 coding sequence is TGCGCCAGCAGACCAGCGTCTGATAGCTCCTACGAGCAGTACTTC. The whole variable domain, filled in from reference TRBV5-1 and TRBJ2-7, reads KAGVTQTPRYLIKTRGQQVTLSCSPISGHRSVSWYQQTPGQGLQFLFEYFSETQRNKGNFPGRFSGRQFSNSRSEMNVSTLELGDSALYLCASRPASDSSYEQYFGPGTRLTVT.

This clone appeared a single time. The chain is built from TRBV7-9 and TRBJ1-4, with D perhaps TRBD1 (5 bases). The ends were cut back, 2 bases at V and 4 bases at J, with 11 bases in the middle. Germline V lookup: CDR1 SEHNR, CDR2 FQNEAQ (reference sequence). The CDR3 sequence is 15 residues long. The CDR3 protein is CASSLYGTHNEKLFF. The CDR3, as DNA: TGTGCCAGCAGCTTATACGGGACTCATAATGAAAAACTGTTTTTT.

This sequence joins TRBV28 and TRBJ1-4; the D gene is possibly TRBD1 (5 bases). Germline assignment: CDR1 MDHEN and CDR2 SYDVKM. V lost 3 bases and J lost 0, with 8 bases in between. CDR3 length: 15 amino acids. The CDR3 bases are TGTGCCAGCAGTTTCGTCAGGGCAACTAATGAAAAACTGTTTTTT. As protein: CASSFVRATNEKLFF.

This sequence joins TRBV6-4 and TRBJ2-3, with 10 positions matching TRBD1. CDR3 length equals 15 residues. V lost 4 bases to trimming and J lost 3 bases; unmatched junction nucleotides: 4. From germline, CDR1 is MRHNA and CDR2 SNTAGT. The CDR3 sequence: CASSATGQGTDTQYF. CDR3 coding DNA: TGTGCCAGCAGTGCCACGGGACAGGGGACAGATACGCAGTATTTT.

The chain carries TRBV7-9 and TRBJ1-1, with 11 bases identical to TRBD1. The CDR3 has 18 residues. Germline CDR1 and CDR2: SEHNR and FQNEAQ (reference sequence). The trim removed 1 base at V and 0 bases at J, leaving 7 bases unmatched. The CDR3 reads CASSLGRGGQGVNTEAFF. The DNA for the CDR3 is TGTGCCAGCAGCTTAGGTCGAGGGGGACAGGGGGTGAACACTGAAGCTTTCTTT.

The V call is TRBV19, the J call TRBJ2-1, with 14 bases that match TRBD2. The CDR3 has 14 residues. Germline loops: CDR1 LNHDA, CDR2 SQIVND (reference sequence). V shed 6 bases and J 6 bases; nucleotides not matched to a gene: 1. The CDR3 here is CASRTSGGANEQFF. CDR3 DNA: TGTGCCAGTAGGACTAGCGGGGGGGCCAATGAGCAGTTCTTC.

The gene calls are TRBV4-1 and TRBJ2-1, with TRBD1 matching 9 bases. CDR3 length equals 14 residues. Germline CDR1 is MGHRA and CDR2 is YSYEKL. J lost 9 bases, V lost 6 bases, and 9 bases had no gene match. CDR3 in amino acids: CASRGTGSLGEQFF. CDR3 coding DNA: TGCGCCAGCAGAGGGACAGGGTCCTTGGGTGAGCAGTTCTTC.

V is TRBV18 and J is TRBJ2-4; 10 bases are a match to TRBD1. CDR1 is KGHSH, CDR2 LQKENI, per germline. After removal of 5 bases from V and 1 base from J, the junction contained 2 bases not matched to a gene. There are 15 residues in the CDR3. CDR3 in DNA: TGTGCCAGCTCAAGACAGGGGGCTGCCAAAAACATTCAGTACTTC. This gives the protein CASSRQGAAKNIQYF.

The table lists this clone with a few counts. CDR3 in DNA: TGTGCCAGCAGTCCGGACGGGAAGATGCCCCAGCATTTT. This encodes CASSPDGKMPQHF. This chain connects TRBV7-2 to TRBJ1-5; D is undetermined. The V and J ends lost 6 bases and 9 bases respectively, with 15 bases between them. The CDR3 is 13 residues long. Germline V gene data show CDR1 as SGHTA and CDR2 as FQGNSA.

The chain employs TRBV5-1 and TRBJ2-2, with D unresolved. Trimming took off 5 bases at V and 6 bases at J, with 14 bases between the two ends. The CDR3 consists of 14 residues. CDR1 SGHRS and CDR2 YFSETQ come from the germline V gene. CDR3 region: CASRHLYRPGELFF. The DNA of the CDR3 is TGCGCCAGCAGGCACCTCTATCGCCCCGGGGAGCTGTTTTTT.

The chain has TRBV5-6 and TRBJ1-4, with 7 bases fitting TRBD1. V shed 3 bases, J shed 4 bases, and the junction held 9 bases outside the gene matches. Germline V gene data show CDR1 as SGHDT and CDR2 as YYEEEE. The CDR3 spans 16 residues. The chain's CDR3 is CASSWWKGAGNEKLFF. The CDR3 DNA is TGTGCCAGCAGCTGGTGGAAGGGGGCGGGTAATGAAAAACTGTTTTTT.

The CDR3, as DNA: TGCGCCAGCAGCTTGGTGGCAGGGGCAGATACGCAGTATTTT. Protein product: CASSLVAGADTQYF. The V gene is TRBV5-1, the J gene TRBJ2-3; tentatively, D is TRBD1 (6 bases). Trimming took 0 bases from V and 4 from J, leaving 9 bases between them. CDR1 is SGHRS, CDR2 YFSETQ, per germline. The CDR3 runs 14 residues.

As DNA, the CDR3 is TGTGCCAGCTCACCAACAGGGGGCGGGGGTTCACCCCTCCACTTT. Translation gives CASSPTGGGGSPLHF. The rearrangement joins TRBV18 to TRBJ1-6; 9 positions match TRBD1. The CDR3 contains 15 residues. Germline lookup yields CDR1 KGHSH and CDR2 LQKENI. With 2 bases clipped from V and 9 bases from J, the junction kept 5 bases outside the gene matches. The full variable domain, completed using reference TRBV18 and TRBJ1-6, is NAGVMQNPRHLVRRRGQEARLRCSPMKGHSHVYWYRQLPEEGLKFMVYLQKENIIDESGMPKERFSAEFPKEGPSILRIQQVVRGDSAAYFCASSPTGGGGSPLHFGNGTRLTVT.

V usage is TRBV7-9 and J usage is TRBJ1-6; possibly TRBD1 for D (6 bases). Germline V CDR1 and CDR2: SEHNR, FQNEAQ (reference sequence). V dropped 4 bases and J dropped 9 bases, with 13 bases sitting between them. The CDR3 length is 14 residues. The DNA of the CDR3 is TGTGCCAGCAGCTCATCCGACAGGTTTTCACCCCTCCACTTT. This sequence encodes CASSSSDRFSPLHF.

The chain links TRBV19 to TRBJ1-1; the match to TRBD1 covers 9 bases. The V segment lost 1 base and the J segment 3 bases; nucleotides outside the gene matches: 3. CDR3 size: 15 residues. Germline V lookup: CDR1 LNHDA, CDR2 SQIVND (reference sequence). This CDR3 reads CASSIGRQGDTEAFF. The CDR3 coding sequence is TGTGCCAGTAGTATAGGTCGACAGGGGGACACTGAAGCTTTCTTT.

The J gene is TRBJ1-5, the V gene TRBV5-1; D remains ambiguous. The CDR3 is made up of 15 amino acids. The germline CDR1 and CDR2 sequences are SGHRS and YFSETQ. V was shortened by 0 bases and J by 3 bases, with 10 bases between the two germline ends. The CDR3 is CASSLVPGANQPQHF. CDR3 DNA sequence: TGCGCCAGCAGCTTGGTTCCAGGCGCCAATCAGCCCCAGCATTTT.